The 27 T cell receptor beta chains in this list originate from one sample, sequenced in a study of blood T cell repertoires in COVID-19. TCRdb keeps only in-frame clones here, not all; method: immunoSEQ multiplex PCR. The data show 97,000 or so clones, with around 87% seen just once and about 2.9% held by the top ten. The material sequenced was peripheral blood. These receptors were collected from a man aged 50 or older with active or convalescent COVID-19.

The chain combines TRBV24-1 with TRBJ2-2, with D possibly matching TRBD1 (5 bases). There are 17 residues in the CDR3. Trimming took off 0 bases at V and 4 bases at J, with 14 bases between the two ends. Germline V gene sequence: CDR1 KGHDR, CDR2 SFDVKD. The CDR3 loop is CATSDLGQSQGTGELFF. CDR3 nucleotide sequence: TGTGCCACCAGTGATTTGGGGCAGTCGCAGGGCACCGGGGAGCTGTTTTTT.

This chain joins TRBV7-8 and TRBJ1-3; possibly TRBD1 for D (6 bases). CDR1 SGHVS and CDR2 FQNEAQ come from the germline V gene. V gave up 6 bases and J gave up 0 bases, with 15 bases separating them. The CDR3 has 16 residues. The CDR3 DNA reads TGTGCCAGCAGACCTCCCGGGACAACCTCTGGAAACACCATATATTTT. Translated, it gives CASRPPGTTSGNTIYF.

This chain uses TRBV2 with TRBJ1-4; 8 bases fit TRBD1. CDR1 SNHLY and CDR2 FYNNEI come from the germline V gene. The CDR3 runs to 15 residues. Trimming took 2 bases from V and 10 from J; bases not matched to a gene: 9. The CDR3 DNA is TGTGCCAGCAGTGAATCCAGGGGGCTATTTGGAAAACTGTTTTTT. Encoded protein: CASSESRGLFGKLFF.

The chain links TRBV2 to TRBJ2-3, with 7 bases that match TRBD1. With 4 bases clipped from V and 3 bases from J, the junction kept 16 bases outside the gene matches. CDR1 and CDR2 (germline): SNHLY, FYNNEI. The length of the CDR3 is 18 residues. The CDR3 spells CASSARGVDRVGTDTQYF. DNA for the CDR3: TGTGCCAGCAGTGCTCGAGGGGTCGACAGGGTTGGGACAGATACGCAGTATTTT.

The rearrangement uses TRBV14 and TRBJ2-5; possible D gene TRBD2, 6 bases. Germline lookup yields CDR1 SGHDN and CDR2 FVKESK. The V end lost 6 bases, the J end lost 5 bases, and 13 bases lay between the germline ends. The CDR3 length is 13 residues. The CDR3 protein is CASSKGGRETQYF. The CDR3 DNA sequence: TGTGCCAGCAGTAAAGGAGGGAGGGAGACCCAGTACTTC.

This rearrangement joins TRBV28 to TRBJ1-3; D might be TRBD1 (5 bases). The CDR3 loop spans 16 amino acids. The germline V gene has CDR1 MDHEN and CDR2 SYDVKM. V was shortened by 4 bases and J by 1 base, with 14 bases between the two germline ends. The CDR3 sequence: CASSSPAGPSGNTIYF. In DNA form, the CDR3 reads TGTGCCAGCAGTTCACCGGCGGGACCGTCTGGAAACACCATATATTTT.

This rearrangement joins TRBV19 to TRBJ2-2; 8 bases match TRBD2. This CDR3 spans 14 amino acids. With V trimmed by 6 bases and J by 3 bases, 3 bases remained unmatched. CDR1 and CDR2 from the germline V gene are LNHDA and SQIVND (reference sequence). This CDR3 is CASSPGGYTGELFF. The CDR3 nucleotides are TGTGCCAGTAGCCCGGGGGGGTACACCGGGGAGCTGTTTTTT.

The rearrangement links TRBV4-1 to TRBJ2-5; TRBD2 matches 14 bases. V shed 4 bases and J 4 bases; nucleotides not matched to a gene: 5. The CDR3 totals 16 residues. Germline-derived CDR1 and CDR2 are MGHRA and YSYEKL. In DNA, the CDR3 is TGCGCCAGCAGCCGACTAGCGGGGGGGCGAAGAGAGACCCAGTACTTC. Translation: CASSRLAGGRRETQYF.

For the CDR3, the DNA is TGTGCCAGTAGTATAGTGGGGGACAGGGGGAACACTGAAGCTTTCTTT. Protein sequence: CASSIVGDRGNTEAFF. This sequence joins TRBV19 and TRBJ1-1; 10 bases are a match to TRBD1. Looked up from germline, CDR1 is LNHDA and CDR2 is SQIVND (reference sequence). Unmatched junction bases numbered 3, after V lost 1 base and J lost 1 base. The CDR3 is 16 amino acids. The whole variable domain, remainder taken from reference TRBV19 and TRBJ1-1, is DGGITQSPKYLFRKEGQNVTLSCEQNLNHDAMYWYRQDPGQGLRLIYYSQIVNDFQKGDIAEGYSVSREKKESFPLTVTSAQKNPTAFYLCASSIVGDRGNTEAFFGQGTRLTVV.

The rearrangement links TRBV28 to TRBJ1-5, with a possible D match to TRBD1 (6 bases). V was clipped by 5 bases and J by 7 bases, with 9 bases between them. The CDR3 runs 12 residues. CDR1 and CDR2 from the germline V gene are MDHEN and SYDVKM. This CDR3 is CASSNRDQPQHF. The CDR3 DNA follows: TGTGCCAGCAGTAACAGGGACCAGCCCCAGCATTTT.

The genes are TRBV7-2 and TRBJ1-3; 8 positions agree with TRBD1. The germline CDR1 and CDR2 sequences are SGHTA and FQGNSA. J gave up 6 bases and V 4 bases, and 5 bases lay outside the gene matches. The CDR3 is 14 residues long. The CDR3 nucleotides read TGTGCCAGCAGCTCCCGGACAGGGTTAAACACCATATATTTT. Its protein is CASSSRTGLNTIYF.

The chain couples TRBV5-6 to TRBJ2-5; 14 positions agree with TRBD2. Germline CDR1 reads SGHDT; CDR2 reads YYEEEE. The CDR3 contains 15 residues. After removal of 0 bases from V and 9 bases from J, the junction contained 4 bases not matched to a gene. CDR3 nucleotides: TGTGCCAGCAGCTTGGGACTAGCGGGGGGGCTGGCCCAGTACTTC. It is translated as CASSLGLAGGLAQYF.

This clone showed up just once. The CDR3 nucleotides read TGTGCCAGCACCGAACCCGGCAGGGGAAATTCACCCCTCCACTTT. As protein: CASTEPGRGNSPLHF. The chain is built from TRBV6-5 and TRBJ1-6; TRBD1 is a possible D gene (6 bases). CDR1 is MNHEY and CDR2 is SVGAGI in the germline V gene. The CDR3 has 15 amino acids. Between the trimmed V and J ends, which lost 7 bases and 7 bases, there was a span of 17 bases.

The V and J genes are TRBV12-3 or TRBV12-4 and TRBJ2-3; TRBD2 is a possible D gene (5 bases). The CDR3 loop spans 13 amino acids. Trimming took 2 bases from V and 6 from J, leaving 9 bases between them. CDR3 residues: CASSLRGMDTQYF. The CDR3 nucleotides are TGTGCCAGCAGTTTACGGGGAATGGATACGCAGTATTTT.

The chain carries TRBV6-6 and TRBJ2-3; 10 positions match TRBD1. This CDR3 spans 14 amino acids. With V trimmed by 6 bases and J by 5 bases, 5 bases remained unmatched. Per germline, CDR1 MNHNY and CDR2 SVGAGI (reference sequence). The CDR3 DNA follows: TGTGCCAGCAGAGGACAGGGGGAAAAAGATACGCAGTATTTT. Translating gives CASRGQGEKDTQYF.

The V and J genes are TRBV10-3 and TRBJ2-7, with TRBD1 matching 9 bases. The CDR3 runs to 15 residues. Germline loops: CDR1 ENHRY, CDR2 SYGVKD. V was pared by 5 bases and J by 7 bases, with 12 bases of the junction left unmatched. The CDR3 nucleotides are TGTGCCATCAGTACCGCGGGACAGGGTTTTTTGGAGCAGTACTTC. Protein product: CAISTAGQGFLEQYF.

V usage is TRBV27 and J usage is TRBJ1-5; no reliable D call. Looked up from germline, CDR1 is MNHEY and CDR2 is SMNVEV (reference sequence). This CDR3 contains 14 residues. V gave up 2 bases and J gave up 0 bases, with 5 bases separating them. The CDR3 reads CASSLVYSNQPQHF. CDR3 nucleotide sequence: TGTGCCAGCAGTTTAGTGTATAGCAATCAGCCCCAGCATTTT.

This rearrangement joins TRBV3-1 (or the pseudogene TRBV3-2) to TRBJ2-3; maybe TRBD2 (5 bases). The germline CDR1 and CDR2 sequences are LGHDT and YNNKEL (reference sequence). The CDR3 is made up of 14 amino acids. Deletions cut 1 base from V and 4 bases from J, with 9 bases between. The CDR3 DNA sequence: TGTGCCAGCAGCCAAGTACTCGGGGCAGATACGCAGTATTTT. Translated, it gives CASSQVLGADTQYF.

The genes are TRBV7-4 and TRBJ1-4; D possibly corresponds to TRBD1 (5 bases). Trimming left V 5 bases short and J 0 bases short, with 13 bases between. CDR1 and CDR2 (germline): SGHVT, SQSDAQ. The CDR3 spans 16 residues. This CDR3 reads CASSRRGTSTNEKLFF. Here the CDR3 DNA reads TGTGCCAGCAGCCGAAGGGGAACCTCAACTAATGAAAAACTGTTTTTT.

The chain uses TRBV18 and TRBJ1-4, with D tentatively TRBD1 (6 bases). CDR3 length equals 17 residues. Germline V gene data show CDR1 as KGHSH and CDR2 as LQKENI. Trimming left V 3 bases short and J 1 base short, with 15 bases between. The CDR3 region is CASSPPGRTVTNEKLFF. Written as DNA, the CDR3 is TGTGCCAGCTCACCGCCGGGACGGACAGTAACTAATGAAAAACTGTTTTTT.

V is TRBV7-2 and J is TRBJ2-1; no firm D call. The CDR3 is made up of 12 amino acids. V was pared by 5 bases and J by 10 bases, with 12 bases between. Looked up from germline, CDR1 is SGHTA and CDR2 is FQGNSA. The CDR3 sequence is CASSPPVSEQFF. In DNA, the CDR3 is TGTGCCAGCAGCCCCCCCGTGTCCGAGCAGTTCTTC.

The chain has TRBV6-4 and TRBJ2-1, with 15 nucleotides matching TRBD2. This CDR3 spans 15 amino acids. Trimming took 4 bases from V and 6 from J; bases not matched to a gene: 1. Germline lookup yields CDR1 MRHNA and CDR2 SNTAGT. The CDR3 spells CASSGTSGGANEQFF. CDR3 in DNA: TGTGCCAGCAGTGGGACTAGCGGGGGGGCCAATGAGCAGTTCTTC.

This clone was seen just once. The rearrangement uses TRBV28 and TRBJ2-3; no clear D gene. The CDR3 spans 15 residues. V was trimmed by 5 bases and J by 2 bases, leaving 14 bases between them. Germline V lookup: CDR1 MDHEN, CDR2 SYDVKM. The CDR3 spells CASSSRGALTDTQYF. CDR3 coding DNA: TGTGCCAGCAGTAGCCGAGGAGCCCTCACAGATACGCAGTATTTT. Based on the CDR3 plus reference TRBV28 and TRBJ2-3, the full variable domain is DVKVTQSSRYLVKRTGEKVFLECVQDMDHENMFWYRQDPGLGLRLIYFSYDVKMKEKGDIPEGYSVSREKKERFSLILESASTNQTSMYLCASSSRGALTDTQYFGPGTRLTVL.

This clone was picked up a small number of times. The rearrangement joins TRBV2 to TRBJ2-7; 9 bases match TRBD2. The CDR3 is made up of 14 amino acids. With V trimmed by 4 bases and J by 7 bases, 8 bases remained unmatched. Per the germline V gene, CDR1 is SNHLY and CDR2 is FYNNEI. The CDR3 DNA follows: TGTGCCAGCAGTGGGGCTAGCGGGGCTGGGGAGCAGTACTTC. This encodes CASSGASGAGEQYF.

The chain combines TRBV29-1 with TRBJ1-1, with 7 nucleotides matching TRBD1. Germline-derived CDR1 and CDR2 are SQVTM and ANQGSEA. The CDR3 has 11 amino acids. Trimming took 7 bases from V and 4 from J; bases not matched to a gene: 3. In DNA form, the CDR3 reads TGCAGCGCTACAGGGGCCACTGAAGCTTTCTTT. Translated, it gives CSATGATEAFF. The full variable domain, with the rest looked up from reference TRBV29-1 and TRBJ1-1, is SAVISQKPSRDICQRGTSLTIQCQVDSQVTMMFWYRQQPGQSLTLIATANQGSEATYESGFVIDKFPISRPNLTFSTLTVSNMSPEDSSIYLCSATGATEAFFGQGTRLTVV.

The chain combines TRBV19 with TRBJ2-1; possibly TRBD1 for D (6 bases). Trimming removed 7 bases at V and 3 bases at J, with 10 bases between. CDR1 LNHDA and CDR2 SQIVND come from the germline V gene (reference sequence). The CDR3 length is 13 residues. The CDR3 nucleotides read TGTGCCAGTATCGGACAGAGCTACAATGAGCAGTTCTTC. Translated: CASIGQSYNEQFF.

CDR3 coding DNA: TGCGCCAGCAGTTCCTCGGCAGGGGGGCCCGGGGAGCTGTTTTTT. Translation: CASSSSAGGPGELFF. The rearrangement joins TRBV10-2 to TRBJ2-2; a weak D match, TRBD1 (7 bases). The CDR3 length is 15 residues. The germline CDR1 and CDR2 sequences are WSHSY and SAAADI. Trimming pared 5 bases from V and 6 bases from J, leaving 16 bases between.